The entry below gives a single T cell receptor (beta chain) sequence along with its context. The data were taken from a study of blood T cell repertoires in COVID-19. Study-level background: Whether acute or convalescent, the COVID-19 samples came from the United States, Italy and Spain. PBMCs, B-cell-depleted T cells, or T cells were the source of the cDNA or gDNA that made up the material.

Authors' methods: From reference gene primer amplification, estimates of nucleated cell counts were derived. Sequencing was performed with immunoSEQ multiplex PCR; in TCRdb, only in-frame clones are kept and a portion is missing. V and J calls and clone size are copied from that table; D and trimming were computed from the DNA. The table has around 30,000 clones, about 89% seen once; the top ten hold more than 0.45%. This CDR3 is built from 11 residues. V was shortened by 3 bases and J by 9 bases, with 6 bases between the two germline ends. Sequenced: peripheral blood. J is TRBJ2-1 and V is TRBV12-3 or TRBV12-4; D is uncertain. The sequence came from a woman aged 40 to 50 with active or convalescent COVID-19. The CDR3 nucleotides read TGTGCCAGCAGTTTTCGCGGTGAGCAGTTCTTC. Its translation is CASSFRGEQFF.